Below are 29 T cell receptor beta chains sequenced from a single sample in a study of read filtering for tumor transcriptome and immune sequencing. This library used around 0.4 ug RNA and molecular barcoded adaptors spanning alpha/delta and beta/gamma chains. In TCRdb, the reads were re-called with MiXCR into one record per CDR3 protein. Found here are over 50,000 distinct CDR3 sequences, roughly a fifth of them singletons; the top ten hold approximately 10%. Sequenced sample: a population of CD138-negative cells sorted from bone marrow. These receptors all come from a donor aged 40 or older with multiple myeloma.

The table lists this clonotype with many counts. The V and J genes are TRBV3-1 and TRBJ2-1, with D perhaps TRBD2 (6 bases). V was shortened by 0 bases and J by 6 bases, with 12 bases between the two germline ends. The CDR3 sequence is 15 residues long. Germline V lookup: CDR1 LGHDT, CDR2 YNNKEL (reference sequence). CDR3 sequence (DNA): TGTGCCAGCAGCCAAGATAACGGGAGAAGCAATGAGCAGTTCTTC. This gives the protein CASSQDNGRSNEQFF.

At least ten counts were recorded for this clonotype. V is TRBV5-1 and J is TRBJ2-7, with D perhaps assigned TRBD1 or TRBD2 (5 bases each). This CDR3 is 13 amino acids long. Trimming shortened V by 4 bases and J by 1 base, and 9 bases separated the two germline ends. From germline, CDR1 is SGHRS and CDR2 YFSETQ. DNA of the CDR3: TGCGCCAGCAGCCCGGGACCGTCCTACGAGCAGTACTTC. It codes for CASSPGPSYEQYF.

About this clonotype itself: This may arise from a read error, as a much more abundant clone is one base away. The chain has TRBV7-9 and TRBJ1-1; tentatively, D is TRBD1 (6 bases). Germline values: CDR1 SEHNR, CDR2 FQNEAQ (reference sequence). CDR3 size: 12 residues. CDR3 amino acids: CAGSLGGTEAFF. The CDR3 DNA reads as TGTGCCGGCAGCTTAGGGGGCACTGAAGCTTTCTTT.

This clonotype was detected a few times. This chain connects TRBV2 to TRBJ2-5; no definite D call. The V gene's germline CDR1 is SNHLY and CDR2 FYNNEI. The CDR3 is 14 residues long. V gave up 4 bases and J gave up 3 bases, with 12 bases separating them. The CDR3 reads CASSGADNEETQYF. DNA of the CDR3: TGTGCCAGCAGTGGCGCAGACAATGAAGAGACCCAGTACTTC.

This clonotype was seen at least ten times. J is TRBJ2-5 and V is TRBV7-9, with D maybe TRBD1 (6 bases). The V gene lost 4 bases and the J gene lost 4 bases, with 10 bases spanning the gap. This CDR3 has 13 amino acids. Germline CDR1 is SEHNR and CDR2 is FQNEAQ (reference sequence). CDR3 residues: CASSSRGTETQYF. The CDR3 DNA sequence: TGTGCCAGCAGCTCCAGGGGAACAGAGACCCAGTACTTC.

In its sample, this clonotype was seen many times. The V gene is TRBV18, the J gene TRBJ2-5; tentatively, D is TRBD2 (6 bases). With 4 bases removed from V and 9 bases from J, the gap between germline ends came to 18 bases. This CDR3 has 14 amino acids. CDR1 and CDR2 from the germline V gene are KGHSH and LQKENI. CDR3 in amino acids: CASSQDYLDVAQYF. Here the CDR3 DNA reads TGTGCCAGCTCACAGGACTACCTAGATGTGGCCCAGTACTTC. Full variable domain (rest looked up from reference TRBV18 and TRBJ2-5): NAGVMQNPRHLVRRRGQEARLRCSPMKGHSHVYWYRQLPEEGLKFMVYLQKENIIDESGMPKERFSAEFPKEGPSILRIQQVVRGDSAAYFCASSQDYLDVAQYFGPGTRLLVL.

This clonotype was seen a single time. One end of the junction varies from germline; a read error may be responsible. The chain combines TRBV4-1 with TRBJ1-1; 12 bases agree with TRBD1. Germline assignment: CDR1 MGHRA and CDR2 YSYEKL. The CDR3 contains 18 residues. CDR3: CAGSHLRVLGQGAPEAFF. The CDR3 bases are TGCGCCGGCAGCCACCTCCGAGTTTTGGGACAGGGGGCTCCTGAAGCTTTCTTT.

This clonotype occurred many times. The chain uses TRBV7-3 and TRBJ2-1; TRBD2 agrees at 15 bases. Germline lookup yields CDR1 SGHTA and CDR2 FQGTGA. The CDR3 is made up of 17 amino acids. J lost 7 bases, V lost 5 bases, and 9 bases had no gene match. The CDR3 DNA sequence: TGTGCCAGCAGCCCCCCCGGACTAGCGGGAGGGGGGAATGAGCAGTTCTTC. This codes for CASSPPGLAGGGNEQFF.

This clonotype was counted at least ten times. This rearrangement joins TRBV7-8 to TRBJ2-5; 7 bases agree with TRBD1. Germline lookup yields CDR1 SGHVS and CDR2 FQNEAQ. This CDR3 has 15 amino acids. After removal of 5 bases from V and 0 bases from J, the junction contained 6 bases not matched to a gene. Here the CDR3 reads CASSPQGTDQETQYF. In nucleotides, the CDR3 is TGTGCCAGCAGCCCACAAGGGACAGACCAAGAGACCCAGTACTTC.

This clonotype was observed at least ten times. CDR3 region: CASSLGRRADTQYF. The DNA of the CDR3 is TGCGCCAGCAGCTTGGGAAGGAGGGCAGATACGCAGTATTTT. The chain employs TRBV5-1 and TRBJ2-3, with TRBD2 as a possible D gene (6 bases). Trimming removed 0 bases at V and 4 bases at J, with 9 bases between. The germline gives CDR1 SGHRS, CDR2 YFSETQ. The CDR3 loop spans 14 amino acids.

With regard to this clonotype: Here the CDR3 omits its conserved ending phenylalanine or tryptophan, so a read error is the likely source. V and J are TRBV10-2 and TRBJ2-3; 9 bases fit TRBD1. Germline V gene sequence: CDR1 WSHSY, CDR2 SAAADI. The CDR3 loop spans 14 amino acids. V gave up 6 bases and J gave up 5 bases; unmatched junction bases: 6. DNA of the CDR3: TGCGCCAGCAGCCGGACAGGGGCAGAAGATACGCAGTATTCT. Its translation is CASSRTGAEDTQYS.

V usage is TRBV21-1 and J usage is TRBJ2-5. TRBV21-1 is tagged as a pseudogene. The CDR3 has 14 amino acids. The CDR3 DNA reads TGTGCCAGCAGCACTAAAGCGATGGGAGAGACCCAGTACTTC. Translation gives CASSTKAMGETQYF.

There are many counts of this clonotype. The chain recombines TRBV7-2 with TRBJ2-1, with D hard to call. V shed 1 base and J shed 6 bases, with 22 bases lying between them. The CDR3 runs to 18 residues. The germline V gene has CDR1 SGHTA and CDR2 FQGNSA. The CDR3 region is CASSLDPGLAFLGNEQFF. The CDR3 DNA follows: TGTGCCAGCAGCTTAGACCCCGGGTTGGCGTTTTTGGGCAATGAGCAGTTCTTC. Combining the CDR3 with reference TRBV7-2 and TRBJ2-1 gives the whole variable domain GAGVSQSPSNKVTEKGKDVELRCDPISGHTALYWYRQSLGQGLEFLIYFQGNSAPDKSGLPSDRFSAERTGGSVSTLTIQRTQQEDSAVYLCASSLDPGLAFLGNEQFFGPGTRLTVL.

V is TRBV27 and J is TRBJ1-5, with D unclear. Germline values: CDR1 MNHEY, CDR2 SMNVEV (reference sequence). This CDR3 spans 15 amino acids. V dropped 5 bases and J dropped 1 base, with 12 bases sitting between them. The CDR3, as DNA: TGTGCCAGCAGTCCCCTTGGCCGAAGCAATCAGCCCCAGCATTTT. Translating it yields CASSPLGRSNQPQHF.

This clonotype turned up a few times. The chain is built from TRBV7-8 and TRBJ1-3; D is undetermined. Germline assignment: CDR1 SGHVS and CDR2 FQNEAQ. The CDR3 has 15 amino acids. V lost 5 bases and J lost 0, with 11 bases in between. The CDR3 DNA reads TGTGCCAGCAGCCCGGCGAGTGACTCTGGAAACACCATATATTTT. Translation: CASSPASDSGNTIYF.

As for this clonotype: This could be a read error, since a much larger clone is one nucleotide away. The rearrangement joins TRBV30 to TRBJ2-5; 11 bases agree with TRBD1. This CDR3 contains 16 residues. Germline values: CDR1 GTSNPN, CDR2 SVGIG (reference sequence). The CDR3 sequence: CAWSAHRTGGGETQHF. In nucleotides, the CDR3 is TGTGCCTGGAGTGCCCACCGGACAGGGGGCGGGGAGACCCAGCACTTC.

In this sample, this clonotype turned up many times. J is TRBJ2-2 and V is TRBV24-1; D not resolved. Trimming stripped 8 bases from V and 3 bases from J, with 9 bases between. The germline CDR1 and CDR2 sequences are KGHDR and SFDVKD. This CDR3 has 13 amino acids. CDR3 bases: TGTGCCACCAAAGACACGTACACCGGGGAGCTGTTTTTT. Translation: CATKDTYTGELFF.

This clonotype was observed many times. V gene TRBV29-1 combines with J gene TRBJ2-3; 8 positions agree with TRBD1. Looked up from germline, CDR1 is SQVTM and CDR2 is ANQGSEA. The CDR3 loop spans 17 amino acids. J lost 4 bases, V lost 0 bases, and 12 bases had no gene match. In DNA form, the CDR3 reads TGCAGCGTTGAAGAACAGGGGGGTGTGGTCACACCAGATACGCAGTATTTT. It yields the protein CSVEEQGGVVTPDTQYF.

To note about this clonotype: A much larger clonotype is one base distant, so this may be a read error. The chain employs TRBV6-5 and TRBJ2-2; 8 bases agree with TRBD1. Looked up from germline, CDR1 is MNHEY and CDR2 is SVGAGI. The length of the CDR3 is 13 residues. The CDR3 spells CASSATGDGELLF. The CDR3 coding sequence is TGTGCCAGCAGTGCGACAGGGGACGGGGAGCTGTTATTT.

This clonotype was recorded many times. CDR3 coding DNA: TGTGCCAGCAACCTTGCGGAAGGTTGGGCCTACAATGAGCAGTTCTTC. It translates to CASNLAEGWAYNEQFF. The chain is built from TRBV3-1 and TRBJ2-1; D is ambiguous. The CDR3 spans 16 residues. Germline V CDR1 and CDR2: LGHDT, YNNKEL (reference sequence). V lost 7 bases, J lost 2 bases, and 18 bases lay in between.

This clonotype occurred many times. The CDR3 DNA is TGTGCCAGCAGCCAAATACAGGGGTCCGGGGAGCTGTTTTTT. Translated: CASSQIQGSGELFF. The chain has TRBV6-6 and TRBJ2-2, with 7 bases that match TRBD1. Germline V gene lookup returns CDR1 MNHNY and CDR2 SVGAGI (reference sequence). There are 14 residues in the CDR3. V lost 6 bases and J lost 6; bases outside the gene matches: 7.

A word on this clonotype: A much larger clone lies one base from this, so it may be a read error. The genes are TRBV5-1 and TRBJ2-3; maybe TRBD1 (6 bases). V lost 3 bases and J 4 bases, leaving 15 bases between the germline ends. This CDR3 region has 15 residues. Germline CDR1 SGHRS, CDR2 YFSETQ. CDR3 protein: CASSSTGYSSDTQYF. In DNA, the CDR3 is TGCGCCAGCAGCTCTACAGGGTATAGCTCAGATACGCAGTATTTT.

This clonotype came up a few times. V gene TRBV7-2 combines with J gene TRBJ2-3; TRBD2 matches at 8 bases. Per the germline V gene, CDR1 is SGHTA and CDR2 is FQGNSA. The V and J ends lost 6 bases and 4 bases, in that order; junction bases with no gene match: 9. CDR3 length equals 15 residues. DNA of the CDR3: TGTGCCAGCAGTACCGGGACTAGGGGGTCAGATACGCAGTATTTT. It is translated as CASSTGTRGSDTQYF.

This clonotype was counted ten times or more. Because the CDR3 is missing its conserved closing phenylalanine or tryptophan, this is likely a read error. The chain recombines TRBV7-9 with TRBJ2-3, with a possible D match to TRBD1 (5 bases). This CDR3 is built from 13 residues. Germline assignment: CDR1 SEHNR and CDR2 FQNEAQ (reference sequence). V lost 1 base and J lost 7, with 9 bases in between. The CDR3 DNA is TGTGCCAGCAGCTTAGGGGGCTCAAATACGCAGTATCTT. Its protein is CASSLGGSNTQYL.

Points on this clonotype: A much larger clone lies a single base off, so this may be a read error. The gene calls are TRBV3-1 and TRBJ2-1, with 12 nucleotides matching TRBD2. With 0 bases clipped from V and 11 bases from J, the junction kept 14 bases outside the gene matches. The CDR3 runs to 18 residues. In germline, CDR1 is LGHDT, CDR2 YNNKEL (reference sequence). CDR3: CASSQDRRLAGVVYKQFF. CDR3 DNA sequence: TGTGCCAGCAGCCAAGATCGAAGACTAGCGGGAGTGGTATATAAGCAGTTCTTC.

A note on this clonotype: A clone one base away is much larger, so this may be a read error. This chain uses TRBV5-1 with TRBJ1-5; 7 positions match TRBD1. The J segment lost 3 bases and the V segment lost 4 bases, leaving 7 bases of the junction unmatched. This CDR3 comprises 15 residues. Germline CDR1 is SGHRS and CDR2 is YFSETQ. The CDR3 loop reads CASSGGTASNQPQHF. For the CDR3, the DNA is TGCGCCAGCAGCGGGGGGACAGCTTCCAATCAGCCCCAGCATTTT.

In its sample, this clonotype was seen many times. The chain links TRBV12-3 or TRBV12-4 to TRBJ2-3; tentatively, D is TRBD1 (5 bases). The V end lost 6 bases, the J end lost 4 bases, and 11 bases lay between the germline ends. This CDR3 has 13 amino acids. CDR3 amino acids: CASRTGVADTQYF. CDR3 in DNA: TGTGCCAGCAGAACAGGAGTGGCAGATACGCAGTATTTT.

This clonotype is labeled medium-sized. This rearrangement joins TRBV2 to TRBJ2-1; 7 nucleotides match TRBD1. The junction had 3 bases not matched to a gene; V was cut back by 0 bases and J by 4 bases. The CDR3 contains 15 residues. Germline V gene sequence: CDR1 SNHLY, CDR2 FYNNEI. The CDR3: CASSEARDSYNEQFF. The CDR3 nucleotides read TGTGCCAGCAGTGAAGCGAGGGACAGTTACAATGAGCAGTTCTTC.

This clonotype was seen at least ten times. The chain links TRBV6-1 to TRBJ1-4; 7 bases align to TRBD1. V was clipped by 6 bases and J by 10 bases; unmatched bases: 14. The germline V gene has CDR1 MNHNS and CDR2 SASEGT. The CDR3 sequence is 15 residues long. CDR3 loop: CASRDETGRFGKLFF. The CDR3 nucleotides are TGTGCCAGCAGAGACGAGACAGGGAGGTTTGGAAAACTGTTTTTT.